Below, 10 T cell receptor beta chains from the same sample are listed, as sequenced in a study of cytomegalovirus exposure and HLA in healthy donors. Vbeta (60) and Jbeta (13) primers were used in the PCR. The repertoire was sequenced with immunoSEQ multiplex PCR; TCRdb's copy has only in-frame clones and lacks some. The sample has 130,000 or so clones, roughly 80% seen once; the top ten hold over 2%. The source material was PBMCs. Source of these receptors: a woman aged 40 to 50 in good health and CMV-seropositive.

The rearrangement joins TRBV5-5 to TRBJ2-5; 8 bases map to TRBD2. Germline CDR1 reads SGHKS; CDR2 reads YYEKEE (reference sequence). V dropped 6 bases and J dropped 3; count of bases not matched to a gene: 10. CDR3 length equals 15 residues. Here the CDR3 DNA reads TGTGCCAGCACACCCCCGGGAGGGGGGAAAGAGACCCAGTACTTC. Encoded protein: CASTPPGGGKETQYF. Using reference TRBV5-5 and TRBJ2-5 for the parts outside the CDR3, the full variable domain is DAGVTQSPTHLIKTRGQQVTLRCSPISGHKSVSWYQQVLGQGPQFIFQYYEKEERGRGNFPDRFSARQFPNYSSELNVNALLLGDSALYLCASTPPGGGKETQYFGPGTRLLVL.

Only a few counts were recorded for this clone. The V gene is TRBV27, the J gene TRBJ2-1; 16 bases align to TRBD2. V lost 2 bases and J lost 8; bases outside the gene matches: 3. Germline V lookup: CDR1 MNHEY, CDR2 SMNVEV (reference sequence). CDR3 length: 16 residues. In DNA form, the CDR3 reads TGTGCCAGCAGTTTAAGGGGACTAGCGGGGGGGCATGAGCAGTTCTTC. Protein product: CASSLRGLAGGHEQFF.

The chain employs TRBV27 and TRBJ2-7; 12 bases are a match to TRBD2. Germline CDR1 is MNHEY and CDR2 is SMNVEV (reference sequence). This CDR3 is built from 14 residues. Trimming cost V 8 bases and J 4 bases; bases outside gene matches: 6. The CDR3, as DNA: TGTGCCAGCTCGCGGACTAGCGGGAAATACGAGCAGTACTTC. Residues: CASSRTSGKYEQYF.

The table lists this clone with a count of one. This chain connects TRBV18 to TRBJ1-1; no firm D call. Looked up from germline, CDR1 is KGHSH and CDR2 is LQKENI. CDR3 size: 14 residues. The germline V and J ends were trimmed by 1 base and 5 bases, with 11 bases remaining between them. DNA for the CDR3: TGTGCCAGCTCACCACGGTGGTCGGGGACTGAAGCTTTCTTT. This sequence encodes CASSPRWSGTEAFF.

For this clone: Here the CDR3 omits its conserved ending phenylalanine or tryptophan, so a read error is the likely source. V gene TRBV19 combines with J gene TRBJ1-2; D ambiguous. Trimming pared 3 bases from V and 8 bases from J, leaving 19 bases between. The CDR3 is 15 residues long. CDR1 and CDR2 from the germline V gene are LNHDA and SQIVND (reference sequence). CDR3 DNA sequence: TGTGCCAGTAGTATCCCCTTGTCAACTCCTGGAGGCTACACCTCC. Protein product: CASSIPLSTPGGYTS.

This chain connects TRBV10-3 to TRBJ1-5; D is undetermined. Germline CDR1 reads ENHRY; CDR2 reads SYGVKD. The V end lost 2 bases, the J end lost 0 bases, and 11 bases lay between the germline ends. CDR3 length: 16 residues. The CDR3 sequence: CAISEPTGYSNQPQHF. The CDR3 DNA reads as TGTGCCATCAGTGAGCCGACGGGTTATAGCAATCAGCCCCAGCATTTT.

The V and J genes are TRBV5-1 and TRBJ2-1; 14 bases are a match to TRBD2. Trimming cost V 4 bases and J 4 bases; bases outside gene matches: 13. CDR3 length: 19 amino acids. Germline V gives CDR1 SGHRS, CDR2 YFSETQ. The CDR3 loop reads CASSPGGLAGGLGYNEQFF. The CDR3 DNA follows: TGCGCCAGCAGCCCCGGTGGACTAGCGGGAGGATTGGGATACAATGAGCAGTTCTTC.

This chain links TRBV2 with TRBJ1-5, with TRBD1 matching over 7 bases. The length of the CDR3 is 14 residues. V gave up 6 bases and J gave up 6 bases; unmatched junction bases: 8. Germline CDR1 SNHLY, CDR2 FYNNEI. CDR3 nucleotides: TGTGCCAGCAGGGGCGACAGGGTGAGTCAGCCCCAGCATTTT. This codes for CASRGDRVSQPQHF.

This rearrangement joins TRBV28 to TRBJ1-5; a possible D gene is TRBD1 (6 bases). Looked up from germline, CDR1 is MDHEN and CDR2 is SYDVKM. V was pared by 5 bases and J by 2 bases, with 10 bases between. CDR3 length equals 14 residues. This CDR3 is CASSAGGGNQPQHF. As DNA, the CDR3 is TGTGCCAGCAGTGCGGGGGGCGGCAATCAGCCCCAGCATTTT.

This clone was observed a single time. The chain links TRBV4-2 to TRBJ1-5, with D maybe TRBD1 (6 bases). Trimming took off 3 bases at V and 7 bases at J, with 19 bases between the two ends. CDR3 length: 16 amino acids. Germline V CDR1 and CDR2: LGHNA, YNFKEQ. The CDR3 here is CASSQIQGNVGQPQHF. DNA for the CDR3: TGTGCCAGCAGCCAGATACAGGGAAATGTCGGCCAGCCCCAGCATTTT.